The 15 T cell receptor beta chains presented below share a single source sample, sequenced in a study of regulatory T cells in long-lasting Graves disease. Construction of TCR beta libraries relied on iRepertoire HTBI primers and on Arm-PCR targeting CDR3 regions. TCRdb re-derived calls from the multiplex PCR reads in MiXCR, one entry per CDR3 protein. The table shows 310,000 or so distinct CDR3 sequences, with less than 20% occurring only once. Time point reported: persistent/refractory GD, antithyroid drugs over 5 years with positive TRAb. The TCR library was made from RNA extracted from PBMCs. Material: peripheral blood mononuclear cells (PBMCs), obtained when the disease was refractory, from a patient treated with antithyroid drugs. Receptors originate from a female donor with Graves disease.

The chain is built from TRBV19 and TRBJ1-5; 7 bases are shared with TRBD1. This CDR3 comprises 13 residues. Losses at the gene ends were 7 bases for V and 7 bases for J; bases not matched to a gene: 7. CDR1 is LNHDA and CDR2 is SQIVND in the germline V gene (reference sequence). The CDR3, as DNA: TGTGCCAGTACCGACAGGGAAAACCAGCCCCAGCATTTT. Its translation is CASTDRENQPQHF.

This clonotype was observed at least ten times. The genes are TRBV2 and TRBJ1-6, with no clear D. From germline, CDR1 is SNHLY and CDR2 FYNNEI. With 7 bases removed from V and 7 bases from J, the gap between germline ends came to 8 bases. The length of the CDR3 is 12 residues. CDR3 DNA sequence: TGTGCCAGCACTGGAGGAAATTCACCCCTCCACTTT. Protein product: CASTGGNSPLHF.

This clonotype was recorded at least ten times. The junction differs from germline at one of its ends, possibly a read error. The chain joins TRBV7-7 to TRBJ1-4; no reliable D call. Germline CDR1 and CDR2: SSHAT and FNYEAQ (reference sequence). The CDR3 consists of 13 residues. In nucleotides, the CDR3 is TGTGCTAGCAGCTTAAATCAACGTGACAAACTGTTTTTT. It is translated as CASSLNQRDKLFF. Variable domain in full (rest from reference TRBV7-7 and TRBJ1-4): GAGVSQSPRYKVTKRGQDVTLRCDPISSHATLYWYQQALGQGPEFLTYFNYEAQPDKSGLPSDRFSAERPEGSISTLTIQRTEQRDSAMYRCASSLNQRDKLFFGSGTQLSVL.

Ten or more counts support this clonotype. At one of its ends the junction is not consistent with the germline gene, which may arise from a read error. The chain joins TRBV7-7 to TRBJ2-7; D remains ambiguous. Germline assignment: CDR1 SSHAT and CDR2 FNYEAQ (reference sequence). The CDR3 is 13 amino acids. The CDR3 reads CASSPLPTYEQYF. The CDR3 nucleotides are TGTGCTAGCAGTCCCCTTCCTACCTACGAGCAGTACTTC.

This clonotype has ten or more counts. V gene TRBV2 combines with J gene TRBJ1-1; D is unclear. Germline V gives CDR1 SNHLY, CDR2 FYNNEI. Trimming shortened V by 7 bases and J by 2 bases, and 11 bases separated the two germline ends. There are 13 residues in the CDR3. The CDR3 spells CASNEGLNTEAFF. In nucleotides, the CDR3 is TGTGCCAGCAACGAAGGTCTAAACACTGAAGCTTTCTTT.

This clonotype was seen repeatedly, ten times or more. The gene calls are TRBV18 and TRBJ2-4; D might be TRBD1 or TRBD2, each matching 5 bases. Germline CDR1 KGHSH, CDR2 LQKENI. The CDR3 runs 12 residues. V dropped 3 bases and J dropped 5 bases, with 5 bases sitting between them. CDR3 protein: CASSPGQNIQYF. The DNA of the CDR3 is TGTGCCAGCTCACCGGGACAAAACATTCAGTACTTC. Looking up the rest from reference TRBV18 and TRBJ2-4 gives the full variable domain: NAGVMQNPRHLVRRRGQEARLRCSPMKGHSHVYWYRQLPEEGLKFMVYLQKENIIDESGMPKERFSAEFPKEGPSILRIQQVVRGDSAAYFCASSPGQNIQYFGAGTRLSVL.

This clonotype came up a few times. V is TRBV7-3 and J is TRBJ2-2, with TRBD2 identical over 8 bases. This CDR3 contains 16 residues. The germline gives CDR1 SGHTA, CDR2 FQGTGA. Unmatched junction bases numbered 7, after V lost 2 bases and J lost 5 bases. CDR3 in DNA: TGTGCCAGCAGCTTAGCGGGAGGCGGAGGTACCGGGGAGCTGTTTTTT. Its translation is CASSLAGGGGTGELFF.

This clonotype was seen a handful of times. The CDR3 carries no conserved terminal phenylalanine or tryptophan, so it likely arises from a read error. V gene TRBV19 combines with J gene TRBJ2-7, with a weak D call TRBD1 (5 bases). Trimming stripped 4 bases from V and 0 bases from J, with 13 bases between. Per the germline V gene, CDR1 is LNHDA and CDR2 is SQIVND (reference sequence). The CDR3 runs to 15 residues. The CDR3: CASSRGGFSSYEQYS. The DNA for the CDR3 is TGTGCCAGTAGTAGGGGCGGATTTAGCTCCTACGAGCAGTACTCC.

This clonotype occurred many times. CDR3 protein: CASSVGGGPETQYF. CDR3 sequence (DNA): TGTGCCAGCAGTGTAGGGGGAGGCCCCGAGACCCAGTACTTC. The J gene is TRBJ2-5, the V gene TRBV6-1; the D call may be TRBD1 or TRBD2 (6 bases each). The CDR3 totals 14 residues. V gave up 4 bases and J gave up 5 bases, with 14 bases separating them. Germline V gives CDR1 MNHNS, CDR2 SASEGT.

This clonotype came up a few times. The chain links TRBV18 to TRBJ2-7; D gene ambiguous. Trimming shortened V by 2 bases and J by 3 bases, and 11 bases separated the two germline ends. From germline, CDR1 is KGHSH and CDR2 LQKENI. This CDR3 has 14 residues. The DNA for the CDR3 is TGTGCCAGCTCACCAAACGCCCTGGGCTACGAGCAGTACTTC. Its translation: CASSPNALGYEQYF.

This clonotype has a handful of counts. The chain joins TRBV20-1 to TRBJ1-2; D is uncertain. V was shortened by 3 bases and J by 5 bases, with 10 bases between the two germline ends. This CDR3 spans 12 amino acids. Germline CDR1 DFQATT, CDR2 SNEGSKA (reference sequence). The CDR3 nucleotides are TGCAGTGCTAGCGATATGTCGTATGGCTACACCTTC. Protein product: CSASDMSYGYTF.

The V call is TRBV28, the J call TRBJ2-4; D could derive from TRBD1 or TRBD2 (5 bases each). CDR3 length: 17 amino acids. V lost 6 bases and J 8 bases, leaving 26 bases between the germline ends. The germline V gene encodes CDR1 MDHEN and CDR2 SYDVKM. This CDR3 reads CASRPFEPRTSGHIQYF. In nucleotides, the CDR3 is TGTGCCAGCAGGCCATTTGAACCCCGGACATCGGGACACATTCAGTACTTC.

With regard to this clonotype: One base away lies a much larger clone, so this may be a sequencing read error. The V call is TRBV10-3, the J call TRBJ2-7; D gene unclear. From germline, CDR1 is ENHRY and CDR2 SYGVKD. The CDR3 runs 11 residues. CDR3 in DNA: TGTGCCGTCAGTCAGAACTACGAGCAGTACTTC. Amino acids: CAVSQNYEQYF.

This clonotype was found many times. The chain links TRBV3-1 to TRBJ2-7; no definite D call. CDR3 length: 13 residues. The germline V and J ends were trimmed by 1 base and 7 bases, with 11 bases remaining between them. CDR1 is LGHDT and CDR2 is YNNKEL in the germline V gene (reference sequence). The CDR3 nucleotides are TGTGCCAGCAGCCAAGTCCCCCTAAGTGAGCAGTACTTC. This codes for CASSQVPLSEQYF.

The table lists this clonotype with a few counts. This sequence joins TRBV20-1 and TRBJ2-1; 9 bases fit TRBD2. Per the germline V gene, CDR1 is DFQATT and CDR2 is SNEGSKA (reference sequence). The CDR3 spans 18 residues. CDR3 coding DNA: TGCAGGCTAGCCGGACAGCGGGAGGACTATAGCTCCTACAATGAGCAGTTCTTC. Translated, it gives CRLAGQREDYSSYNEQFF.